The 26 T cell receptor beta chains below all came from one sample that was sequenced in a study of cytomegalovirus exposure and HLA in healthy donors. Both 60 Vbeta primers and 13 Jbeta primers went into the PCR. The repertoire was sequenced with immunoSEQ multiplex PCR; TCRdb's copy has only in-frame clones and lacks some. The data show roughly 160,000 clones, with 65% to 85% seen just once and approximately 7% held by the top ten. Sequenced input: PBMCs. The receptors were sampled from a woman aged 25 to 45 in good health and CMV-seropositive.

The chain combines TRBV5-1 with TRBJ2-1; 14 nucleotides agree with TRBD2. This CDR3 has 16 residues. V lost 4 bases and J lost 7; bases outside the gene matches: 7. Per germline, CDR1 SGHRS and CDR2 YFSETQ. CDR3 DNA sequence: TGCGCCAGCAGCGTGACTAGCGGGGGGGCGTATAATGAGCAGTTCTTC. Its translation is CASSVTSGGAYNEQFF. The full variable domain, its missing parts supplied by reference TRBV5-1 and TRBJ2-1, is KAGVTQTPRYLIKTRGQQVTLSCSPISGHRSVSWYQQTPGQGLQFLFEYFSETQRNKGNFPGRFSGRQFSNSRSEMNVSTLELGDSALYLCASSVTSGGAYNEQFFGPGTRLTVL.

The genes are TRBV9 and TRBJ2-6, with D hard to call. V was pared by 4 bases and J by 0 bases, with 11 bases between. Germline V gene lookup returns CDR1 SGDLS and CDR2 YYNGEE. This CDR3 has 16 amino acids. For the CDR3, the DNA is TGTGCCAGCAGCAGAACACAGTACTCTGGGGCCAACGTCCTGACTTTC. This codes for CASSRTQYSGANVLTF.

The V call is TRBV5-4, the J call TRBJ2-7, with 9 bases matching TRBD1. V was clipped by 3 bases and J by 4 bases; unmatched bases: 5. The CDR3 sequence is 14 residues long. Germline V gives CDR1 SGHNT, CDR2 YYREEE (reference sequence). The CDR3 DNA reads TGTGCCAGCAGCTCGAGGGACAGGGATTACGAGCAGTACTTC. This sequence encodes CASSSRDRDYEQYF.

The rearrangement links TRBV5-1 to TRBJ2-5; D not certain. Germline lookup yields CDR1 SGHRS and CDR2 YFSETQ. V lost 1 base to trimming and J lost 3 bases, with 10 bases between them. The CDR3 runs to 14 residues. The DNA of the CDR3 is TGCGCCAGCAGCTTGAATAACCAGGAAGAGACCCAGTACTTC. Its translation is CASSLNNQEETQYF.

This chain links TRBV27 with TRBJ1-5; D remains ambiguous. V gave up 0 bases and J gave up 0 bases, with 12 bases separating them. The CDR3 has 17 amino acids. Germline V gives CDR1 MNHEY, CDR2 SMNVEV (reference sequence). The CDR3: CASSLSSPVYSNQPQHF. DNA for the CDR3: TGTGCCAGCAGTTTATCGTCGCCAGTTTATAGCAATCAGCCCCAGCATTTT.

The CDR3 region is CASSDLTGGGYGYTF. In nucleotides, the CDR3 is TGTGCCAGCAGTGACCTGACAGGGGGGGGCTATGGCTACACCTTC. The J gene is TRBJ1-2, the V gene TRBV6-1, with 9 bases identical to TRBD1. The CDR3 consists of 15 residues. J was trimmed by 4 bases and V by 3 bases; bases with no gene match: 6. The germline V gene has CDR1 MNHNS and CDR2 SASEGT.

The chain employs TRBV7-6 and TRBJ2-2; 8 nucleotides agree with TRBD2. This CDR3 comprises 16 residues. Germline V gene sequence: CDR1 SGHVS, CDR2 FNYEAQ. V shed 3 bases and J 0 bases; nucleotides not matched to a gene: 3. This CDR3 reads CASSFREGANTGELFF. For the CDR3, the DNA is TGTGCCAGCAGCTTCCGGGAGGGGGCGAACACCGGGGAGCTGTTTTTT.

The genes are TRBV7-9 and TRBJ1-1, with a possible D match to TRBD1 (6 bases). V lost 4 bases to trimming and J lost 0 bases, with 15 bases between them. This CDR3 has 16 amino acids. Germline loops: CDR1 SEHNR, CDR2 FQNEAQ (reference sequence). CDR3 amino acids: CASSSSGRGMNTEAFF. The CDR3 coding sequence is TGTGCCAGCAGCTCCTCCGGAAGGGGGATGAACACTGAAGCTTTCTTT.

The chain employs TRBV6-5 and TRBJ1-2; a possible D gene is TRBD1 (5 bases). Per germline, CDR1 MNHEY and CDR2 SVGAGI. The ends were cut back, 6 bases at V and 2 bases at J, with 10 bases in the middle. This CDR3 has 13 residues. The CDR3 sequence is CASRRDSNYGYTF. CDR3 nucleotide sequence: TGTGCCAGCAGACGAGACAGCAACTATGGCTACACCTTC.

The chain has TRBV11-3 and TRBJ2-2, with D tentatively TRBD2 (6 bases). CDR1 is SGHNT and CDR2 is YENEEA in the germline V gene. This CDR3 is built from 16 residues. Trimming took 2 bases from V and 5 from J, leaving 15 bases between them. The CDR3 DNA reads as TGTGCCAGCAGCTTAAGATTTGGGGGGAATACCGGGGAGCTGTTTTTT. Its protein product is CASSLRFGGNTGELFF.

Worth noting for this clone: The same CDR3 also results from other DNA sequences found in this sample. The chain carries TRBV4-2 and TRBJ1-2, with a weak D call TRBD1 (6 bases). In germline, CDR1 is LGHNA, CDR2 YNFKEQ. Trimming left V 0 bases short and J 2 bases short, with 7 bases between. The CDR3 loop spans 14 amino acids. CDR3 region: CASSQETGNYGYTF. In DNA form, the CDR3 reads TGTGCCAGCAGCCAAGAGACAGGAAACTATGGCTACACCTTC.

In this sample, this clone turned up a few times. The chain uses TRBV28 and TRBJ2-2; 9 bases are a match to TRBD1. Per germline, CDR1 MDHEN and CDR2 SYDVKM. Germline trimming cut 5 bases from V and 5 bases from J; bases unmatched to any gene: 6. The CDR3 contains 15 residues. CDR3 nucleotide sequence: TGTGCCAGCAGTAGGACAGGGGTGCGGACCGGGGAGCTGTTTTTT. The encoded protein is CASSRTGVRTGELFF. The full variable domain, with the rest looked up from reference TRBV28 and TRBJ2-2, is DVKVTQSSRYLVKRTGEKVFLECVQDMDHENMFWYRQDPGLGLRLIYFSYDVKMKEKGDIPEGYSVSREKKERFSLILESASTNQTSMYLCASSRTGVRTGELFFGEGSRLTVL.

J is TRBJ1-1 and V is TRBV7-9; 7 nucleotides match TRBD1. V lost 5 bases to trimming and J lost 7 bases; unmatched junction nucleotides: 4. The CDR3 has 12 residues. Germline CDR1 is SEHNR and CDR2 is FQNEAQ (reference sequence). The CDR3 region is CASSTQGGEAFF. Written as DNA, the CDR3 is TGTGCCAGCAGCACCCAGGGGGGTGAAGCTTTCTTT.

The chain links TRBV7-6 to TRBJ2-7; 10 bases match TRBD1. This CDR3 is 14 amino acids long. Losses at the gene ends were 3 bases for V and 5 bases for J; bases not matched to a gene: 4. Per the germline V gene, CDR1 is SGHVS and CDR2 is FNYEAQ. The CDR3 nucleotides read TGTGCCAGCAGCTTGGGACAGGGGTCGGACGAGCAGTACTTC. Translated, it gives CASSLGQGSDEQYF.

The V gene is TRBV10-3, the J gene TRBJ1-1, with D perhaps matching TRBD1 (5 bases). The V end was cut by 7 bases, the J end by 3 bases, with 9 bases between. Germline CDR1 and CDR2: ENHRY and SYGVKD. CDR3 length: 12 residues. The DNA for the CDR3 is TGTGCCATCAATTCGGGGGACACTGAAGCTTTCTTT. Protein product: CAINSGDTEAFF.

The genes are TRBV28 and TRBJ1-6; TRBD1 matches at 9 bases. The length of the CDR3 is 14 residues. J gave up 9 bases and V 6 bases, and 6 bases lay outside the gene matches. Germline V lookup: CDR1 MDHEN, CDR2 SYDVKM. Written as DNA, the CDR3 is TGTGCCAGCAGGGAGACAGGGGGAATTTCACCCCTCCACTTT. This encodes CASRETGGISPLHF.

The V call is TRBV6-4, the J call TRBJ2-1; TRBD2 matches at 9 bases. CDR1 and CDR2 (germline): MRHNA, SNTAGT. The trim removed 6 bases at V and 8 bases at J, leaving 11 bases unmatched. The CDR3 consists of 15 residues. CDR3 bases: TGTGCCAGCAGCCCTAGCGGGGCCCCGGCGGATGAGCAGTTCTTC. Translating gives CASSPSGAPADEQFF.

CDR3 nucleotide sequence: TGTGCCAGCAGCCAAGATGGCAGGGGCGAGATGAACACTGAAGCTTTCTTT. This gives the protein CASSQDGRGEMNTEAFF. The chain recombines TRBV4-2 with TRBJ1-1; weak D call: TRBD1 (6 bases). The germline CDR1 and CDR2 sequences are LGHNA and YNFKEQ. Trimming took 0 bases from V and 0 from J, leaving 14 bases between them. CDR3 length equals 17 residues.

V gene TRBV5-5 combines with J gene TRBJ1-4; maybe TRBD1 (6 bases). The length of the CDR3 is 14 residues. The V end was cut by 2 bases, the J end by 8 bases, with 13 bases between. Germline CDR1 and CDR2: SGHKS and YYEKEE (reference sequence). The CDR3: CASSLGGMGEKLFF. The CDR3 DNA reads TGTGCCAGCAGCTTAGGGGGAATGGGGGAAAAACTGTTTTTT.

The chain links TRBV5-6 to TRBJ2-1; 9 nucleotides match TRBD1. V lost 4 bases to trimming and J lost 1 base; unmatched junction nucleotides: 3. The CDR3 is 15 amino acids. From germline, CDR1 is SGHDT and CDR2 YYEEEE. CDR3 DNA: TGTGCCAGCAGCCCTGGACAGGGGTCCTACAATGAGCAGTTCTTC. Translating it yields CASSPGQGSYNEQFF.

Written as DNA, the CDR3 is TGCGCCAGCAGCTTCGACAGGGGTAGCACAGATACGCAGTATTTT. Its translation: CASSFDRGSTDTQYF. The chain joins TRBV5-1 to TRBJ2-3; 8 bases align to TRBD1. V lost 2 bases to trimming and J lost 0 bases; unmatched junction nucleotides: 2. The CDR3 runs to 15 residues. Germline CDR1 SGHRS, CDR2 YFSETQ. Complete variable domain (other parts from reference TRBV5-1 and TRBJ2-3): KAGVTQTPRYLIKTRGQQVTLSCSPISGHRSVSWYQQTPGQGLQFLFEYFSETQRNKGNFPGRFSGRQFSNSRSEMNVSTLELGDSALYLCASSFDRGSTDTQYFGPGTRLTVL.

The V and J genes are TRBV4-3 and TRBJ2-1, with unresolved D. Germline V gene data show CDR1 as LGHNA and CDR2 as YSLEER. CDR3 size: 15 residues. The ends were cut back, 7 bases at V and 0 bases at J, with 13 bases in the middle. DNA of the CDR3: TGCGCCAGCACCCATACTATAAGCTCCTACAATGAGCAGTTCTTC. Its protein product is CASTHTISSYNEQFF.

The rearrangement links TRBV7-3 to TRBJ1-2; TRBD1 aligns across 7 bases. After removal of 6 bases from V and 6 bases from J, the junction contained 7 bases not matched to a gene. CDR3 length: 13 residues. The V gene's germline CDR1 is SGHTA and CDR2 FQGTGA. CDR3 in amino acids: CASSIQGLDGYTF. The CDR3 DNA sequence: TGTGCCAGCAGTATACAGGGGTTGGATGGCTACACCTTC. Supplemented by reference TRBV7-3 and TRBJ1-2, the full variable domain reads GAGVSQTPSNKVTEKGKYVELRCDPISGHTALYWYRQSLGQGPEFLIYFQGTGAADDSGLPNDRFFAVRPEGSVSTLKIQRTERGDSAVYLCASSIQGLDGYTFGSGTRLTVV.

The chain has TRBV11-2 and TRBJ1-4, with TRBD1 as a possible D gene (6 bases). The CDR3 is 17 residues long. Per the germline V gene, CDR1 is SGHAT and CDR2 is FQNNGV. Deletions cut 5 bases from V and 8 bases from J, with 24 bases between. CDR3 in amino acids: CASSKRPTGFKGEKLFF. CDR3 nucleotide sequence: TGTGCCAGCAGCAAGCGCCCCACAGGGTTTAAAGGGGAAAAACTGTTTTTT. The whole variable domain, filled in from reference TRBV11-2 and TRBJ1-4, reads EAGVAQSPRYKIIEKRQSVAFWCNPISGHATLYWYQQILGQGPKLLIQFQNNGVVDDSQLPKDRFSAERLKGVDSTLKIQPAKLEDSAVYLCASSKRPTGFKGEKLFFGSGTQLSVL.

The chain recombines TRBV6-1 with TRBJ2-7; D unclear. V dropped 2 bases and J dropped 3 bases, with 8 bases sitting between them. Germline values: CDR1 MNHNS, CDR2 SASEGT. This CDR3 contains 13 residues. CDR3 DNA: TGTGCCAGCAGTGAATCAGGCATCTACGAGCAGTACTTC. It specifies CASSESGIYEQYF.

V is TRBV15 and J is TRBJ1-4; D gene uncertain. Trimming pared 0 bases from V and 2 bases from J, leaving 7 bases between. The CDR3 consists of 15 residues. Germline V CDR1 and CDR2: LNHNV, YYDKDF (reference sequence). The CDR3 region has the DNA TGTGCCACCAGCAGAGATCAACAGACTAATGAAAAACTGTTTTTT. It specifies CATSRDQQTNEKLFF.